At least ten counts were recorded for the clone carrying this TCR beta chain. This sample is drawn from a study of human T cells and chemical hapten exposure. Sample time point: healthy volunteer bleed at 6 weeks. The total RNA was obtained from whole blood that was not fractionated. Using its own MiXCR run on the RACE reads, TCRdb lists one record per CDR3 protein. This sample has about 77,000 distinct CDR3 sequences, with around 9.3% found just once. The sample was whole blood. The sequence derives from a female donor in good health. Some clones in this sample may be carry-over from other donors' samples.

CDR3 protein: CASSLGGAGETQYF. The CDR3, as DNA: TGTGCCAGTAGTTTGGGGGGGGCCGGAGAGACCCAGTACTTC. The V gene is TRBV19, the J gene TRBJ2-5, with D maybe TRBD2 (7 bases). The V end lost 5 bases, the J end lost 4 bases, and 14 bases lay between the germline ends. The CDR3 is 14 amino acids. Germline loops: CDR1 LNHDA, CDR2 SQIVND (reference sequence).